This TCR beta chain was identified during a study of CD8 T cells in Susac syndrome. Study-wide context: The sequenced Susac syndrome patients comprised 5 or 6 with active disease and fewer than ten in remission.

As concerns this clonotype: The target antigen is unknown.

The junction had 2 bases not matched to a gene; V was cut back by 4 bases and J by 3 bases. CDR1 LNHDA and CDR2 SQIVND come from the germline V gene (reference sequence). The CDR3 has 13 amino acids. Reverse transcription of about 0.45 to 1 ug RNA was carried out with random hexamers. A single record per CDR3 protein comes from TCRdb applying MiXCR to the immunoSEQ multiplex PCR reads. In the table there are 95,000 to 150,000 distinct CDR3 sequences, 96% of which are singletons. Points from the study as a whole: Within Susac syndrome CD4+ T cell repertoires, clonal expansion was not evident.

What was sequenced was CD4+ T cells from PBMCs. The sequence was obtained from a human donor with Susac syndrome. V gene TRBV19 combines with J gene TRBJ1-1; 7 bases line up with TRBD1. The CDR3 sequence: CASSTDRDTEAFF. The CDR3 bases are TGTGCCAGTAGTACAGACAGGGACACTGAAGCTTTCTTT.